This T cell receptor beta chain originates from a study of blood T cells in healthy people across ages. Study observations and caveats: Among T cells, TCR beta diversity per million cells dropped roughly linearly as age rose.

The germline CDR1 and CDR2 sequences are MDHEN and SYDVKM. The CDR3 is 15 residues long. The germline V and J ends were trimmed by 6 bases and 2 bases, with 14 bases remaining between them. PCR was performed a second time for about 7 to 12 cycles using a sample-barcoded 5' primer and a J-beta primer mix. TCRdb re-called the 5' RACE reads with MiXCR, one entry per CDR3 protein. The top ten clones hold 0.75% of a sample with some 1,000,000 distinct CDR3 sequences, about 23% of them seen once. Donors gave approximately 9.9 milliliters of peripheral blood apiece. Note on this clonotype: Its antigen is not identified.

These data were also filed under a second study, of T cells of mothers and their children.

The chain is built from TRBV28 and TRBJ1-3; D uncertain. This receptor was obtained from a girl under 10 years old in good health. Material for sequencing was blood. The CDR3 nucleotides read TGTGCCAGCAGCCCCCCAATAGGGACTGGAAACACCATATATTTT. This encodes CASSPPIGTGNTIYF.